A single sample is the source of the 10 T cell receptor beta chains below, sequenced in a study of identical twins. TCRdb reprocessed the 5' RACE reads via MiXCR and lists one record per CDR3 protein. Of 420,000 or so distinct CDR3 sequences listed, roughly 20% are singletons. The sample consisted of naive T cells sorted from blood. The receptors here all came from a man aged 45-65 years in good health.

This clonotype was seen more than once but under ten times. CDR3 in DNA: TGTGCCAGCAGCTTAGCTCAGGGGCGAAACACCGGGGAGCTGTTTTTT. Translation gives CASSLAQGRNTGELFF. This sequence joins TRBV7-9 and TRBJ2-2, with D perhaps TRBD1 (6 bases). Per the germline V gene, CDR1 is SEHNR and CDR2 is FQNEAQ (reference sequence). The CDR3 extends over 16 amino acids. Trimming took off 0 bases at V and 2 bases at J, with 10 bases between the two ends.

Many counts were recorded for this clonotype. V usage is TRBV25-1 and J usage is TRBJ2-1; D call uncertain. Trimming took off 1 base at V and 13 bases at J, with 11 bases between the two ends. Looked up from germline, CDR1 is MGHDK and CDR2 is SYGVNS. This CDR3 is 12 amino acids long. CDR3 in amino acids: CASSESDYEQFF. Written as DNA, the CDR3 is TGTGCCAGCAGTGAATCTGATTACGAACAGTTCTTC.

The rearrangement joins TRBV14 to TRBJ2-7; tentative D call: TRBD1 (5 bases). V lost 1 base to trimming and J lost 6 bases, with 10 bases between them. The CDR3 spans 13 residues. Germline lookup yields CDR1 SGHDN and CDR2 FVKESK. CDR3 bases: TGTGCCAGCAGCCAAGTTTGGCAGGGCGAGCAGTACTTC. This translates into CASSQVWQGEQYF.

The chain joins TRBV10-3 to TRBJ2-7; D is possibly TRBD1 (6 bases). The CDR3 sequence is 16 residues long. Trimming removed 4 bases from V and 3 bases from J, with 19 bases in between. Germline V gene sequence: CDR1 ENHRY, CDR2 SYGVKD. The DNA for the CDR3 is TGTGCCATCAGTGCGGCAGGGGTGGAGTGGGTCTACGAGCAGTACTTC. Translation: CAISAAGVEWVYEQYF.

The chain links TRBV28 to TRBJ2-3, with a possible D match to TRBD2 (6 bases). V was clipped by 5 bases and J by 2 bases, with 23 bases between them. Germline loops: CDR1 MDHEN, CDR2 SYDVKM. The CDR3 is made up of 18 amino acids. The CDR3 region has the DNA TGTGCCAGCAGTCCCCCCTATTTAAGGAAGCGGGTCACAGATACGCAGTATTTT. This sequence encodes CASSPPYLRKRVTDTQYF.

This clonotype was detected many times. V usage is TRBV7-9 and J usage is TRBJ2-1; TRBD1 aligns across 8 bases. Germline trimming cut 8 bases from V and 7 bases from J; bases unmatched to any gene: 4. CDR1 and CDR2 (germline): SEHNR, FQNEAQ (reference sequence). The CDR3 runs 12 residues. CDR3 sequence reads: CASRQGLNEQFF. Here the CDR3 DNA reads TGTGCCAGCCGACAGGGGCTGAATGAGCAGTTCTTC.

This clonotype was found many times. The chain combines TRBV5-1 with TRBJ2-7, with D perhaps TRBD1 (5 bases). V was shortened by 0 bases and J by 6 bases, with 13 bases between the two germline ends. This CDR3 region has 14 residues. Germline CDR1 is SGHRS and CDR2 is YFSETQ. In DNA form, the CDR3 reads TGCGCCAGCAGCTTGGGCACAGGCCTGGCCGAGCAGTACTTC. Its protein product is CASSLGTGLAEQYF.

This clonotype was observed at least ten times. This chain joins TRBV20-1 and TRBJ1-2; D not certain. CDR1 DFQATT and CDR2 SNEGSKA come from the germline V gene (reference sequence). Trimming stripped 5 bases from V and 5 bases from J, with 6 bases between. The CDR3 extends over 10 amino acids. The CDR3 spells CSAPSYGYTF. The CDR3 DNA reads as TGCAGTGCTCCATCGTATGGCTACACCTTC.

This clonotype was counted many times. The V gene is TRBV12-3 or TRBV12-4, the J gene TRBJ1-1; possibly TRBD1 for D (6 bases). Deletions cut 3 bases from V and 1 base from J, with 12 bases between. This CDR3 has 15 amino acids. CDR3 sequence reads: CASSFRAGANTEAFF. CDR3 sequence (DNA): TGTGCCAGCAGTTTCCGGGCAGGGGCGAACACTGAAGCTTTCTTT.

The rearrangement joins TRBV20-1 to TRBJ1-1; weak D call: TRBD1 (5 bases). Germline-derived CDR1 and CDR2 are DFQATT and SNEGSKA (reference sequence). With 3 bases removed from V and 10 bases from J, the gap between germline ends came to 15 bases. The CDR3 has 12 amino acids. The DNA for the CDR3 is TGCAGTGCTAGGGCAGGGTACGAGGGAGCTTTCTTT. Translating gives CSARAGYEGAFF.